This TCR beta chain is from a study of T cell responses to AZD1222 COVID-19 vaccine. Broader study findings: Following two doses of AZD1222, Spike-specific TCR breadth and depth rose. Donors in the cohort were predominantly white British and more often female, and clonal diversity was possibly underestimated. Seropositive status at baseline applied to only five to seven AZD1222 recipients.

The method was immunoSEQ multiplex PCR; TCRdb's version includes in-frame clones alone and lacks a portion of them. Of about 140,000 clones listed, approximately 95% are singletons. Per germline, CDR1 SGHTA and CDR2 FQGNSA. V dropped 0 bases and J dropped 0; count of bases not matched to a gene: 0. The CDR3 runs 15 residues. This clone was counted only a few times. Its antigen remains unknown. The receptor comes from an adult in good health. This sequence joins TRBV7-2 and TRBJ2-3, with 7 positions matching TRBD2. The sequences come from peripheral blood, collected on day 0 of MenACWY control vaccination. The CDR3 sequence: CASSLAGGSTDTQYF. DNA of the CDR3: TGTGCCAGCAGCTTAGCGGGGGGGAGCACAGATACGCAGTATTTT.